This TCR beta chain was found in a study of cytomegalovirus exposure and HLA in healthy donors. Trimming removed 0 bases from V and 0 bases from J; junction bases left unmatched: 18. The CDR3 covers 21 residues. CDR1 and CDR2 from the germline V gene are GTSNPN and SVGIG (reference sequence). With 60 Vbeta and 13 Jbeta primers, the PCR was carried out. The repertoire was sequenced with immunoSEQ multiplex PCR; TCRdb's copy has only in-frame clones and lacks some. The sample shows approximately 150,000 clones, approximately 80% of them seen only once. This clonotype originated in a man aged 35 to 55 in good health and CMV-seronegative. The chain combines TRBV30 with TRBJ2-1; 9 bases fit TRBD2. Sample: PBMCs. This CDR3 is CAWSVWAPVAGALSSYNEQFF. For the CDR3, the DNA is TGTGCCTGGAGTGTATGGGCCCCGGTAGCGGGGGCCTTGAGCTCCTACAATGAGCAGTTCTTC.